The rows below give T cell receptor beta chains drawn from one sample of a study of low-dose radiotherapy and immunotherapy resistance in tumors. One entry per CDR3 protein results from TCRdb running MiXCR on the reads. The sample has approximately 89,000 distinct CDR3 sequences, about 19% seen once. Sequencing was performed on PBMCs, taken before treatment. Every receptor here comes from a male donor with prostate cancer. The CDR3 runs from the conserved cysteine through the conserved F or W. The order of the fields is clone size, D gene, J gene, V gene, CDR3 DNA, CDR3 protein. The D gene is left open where the match is weak. Part of the rows lack a size; the others show once, few, many or a class for expanded clones.

clone size: many
D gene: TRBD2
J gene: TRBJ2-1
V gene: TRBV3-1
CDR3 DNA: TGTGCCAGCAGCCAAGGGACTAGAGGAAATGAGCAGTTCTTC
CDR3 protein: CASSQGTRGNEQFF

clone size: .
D gene: .
J gene: TRBJ2-6
V gene: TRBV6-2/TRBV6-3
CDR3 DNA: TGTGCCAGCAGTCGTAGCTCCCCCTACTCTGGGGCCAACGTCCTGACTTTC
CDR3 protein: CASSRSSPYSGANVLTF

clone size: many
D gene: .
J gene: TRBJ1-1
V gene: TRBV5-1
CDR3 DNA: TGCGCCAGCAGCCCGAATGGCCAGGGACCCTTGAACACTGAAGCTTTCTTT
CDR3 protein: CASSPNGQGPLNTEAFF

clone size: many
D gene: .
J gene: TRBJ2-1
V gene: TRBV3-1
CDR3 DNA: TGTGCCAGCAGCCAAGCGGGCTCATACAATGAGCAGTTCTTC
CDR3 protein: CASSQAGSYNEQFF

clone size: many
D gene: TRBD2
J gene: TRBJ2-1
V gene: TRBV4-2
CDR3 DNA: TGTGCCAGCAGCCAAGGCGCACTAGCGGGGGAGTACAATGAGCAGTTCTTC
CDR3 protein: CASSQGALAGEYNEQFF

clone size: many
D gene: TRBD1
J gene: TRBJ2-1
V gene: TRBV25-1
CDR3 DNA: TGTGCCAGCAGTGACCCAGGGGGCGCGAAATACAATGAGCAGTTCTTC
CDR3 protein: CASSDPGGAKYNEQFF

clone size: many
D gene: .
J gene: TRBJ2-3
V gene: TRBV5-1
CDR3 DNA: TGCGCCAGCAGCTTGGGAGTCGCTTTTGGCACAGATACGCAGTATTTT
CDR3 protein: CASSLGVAFGTDTQYF

clone size: .
D gene: TRBD2
J gene: TRBJ2-1
V gene: TRBV20-1
CDR3 DNA: TGCAGTGCTAGAGAGGCTAGCGGGATCGGTGAGCAGTTCTTC
CDR3 protein: CSAREASGIGEQFF

clone size: many
D gene: TRBD1
J gene: TRBJ1-1
V gene: TRBV25-1
CDR3 DNA: TGTGCCAGCGGCAGGGGGCTTATAAACACTGAAGCTTTCTTT
CDR3 protein: CASGRGLINTEAFF

clone size: many
D gene: .
J gene: TRBJ1-1
V gene: TRBV29-1
CDR3 DNA: TGCAGCGACAGCGACCGGGACACTGAAGCTTTCTTT
CDR3 protein: CSDSDRDTEAFF

clone size: many
D gene: .
J gene: TRBJ1-6
V gene: TRBV3-1
CDR3 DNA: TGTGCCAGCAGCCCCGCGGAGTGGACACGAGGTTCACCCCTCCACTTT
CDR3 protein: CASSPAEWTRGSPLHF

clone size: .
D gene: .
J gene: TRBJ2-1
V gene: TRBV11-2
CDR3 DNA: TGTGCCAGCAGCCAACCCATCCTACGCAATGAGCAGTTCTTC
CDR3 protein: CASSQPILRNEQFF

clone size: many
D gene: .
J gene: TRBJ2-6
V gene: TRBV7-3
CDR3 DNA: TGTGCCAGCAGTCAGACCAAAGGGGACGTCCTGACTTTC
CDR3 protein: CASSQTKGDVLTF

clone size: .
D gene: TRBD1
J gene: TRBJ2-6
V gene: TRBV3-1
CDR3 DNA: TGTGCCAGCTGGGACAGAGAAGTCTCTGGGGCCAACGTCTTGACTTTC
CDR3 protein: CASWDREVSGANVLTF

clone size: many
D gene: .
J gene: TRBJ2-1
V gene: TRBV29-1
CDR3 DNA: TGCAGCGTTGAAGTCCAAGGGGCGCTTAAGCAGTTCTTC
CDR3 protein: CSVEVQGALKQFF

clone size: many
D gene: TRBD1
J gene: TRBJ1-1
V gene: TRBV29-1
CDR3 DNA: TGCAGCGTTGGAAGATGGACAGGCGCCCTTTTGAACACTGAAGCTTTCTTT
CDR3 protein: CSVGRWTGALLNTEAFF

clone size: many
D gene: .
J gene: TRBJ1-5
V gene: TRBV5-6
CDR3 DNA: TGTGCCAGCAGCGCTCACAGGGATCAGCCCCAGCATTTT
CDR3 protein: CASSAHRDQPQHF

clone size: many
D gene: .
J gene: TRBJ2-1
V gene: TRBV5-1
CDR3 DNA: TGCGCCAGCAGCTTGGTTGGGGCATCCTACAATGAGCAGTTCTTC
CDR3 protein: CASSLVGASYNEQFF

clone size: .
D gene: TRBD2
J gene: TRBJ2-6
V gene: TRBV25-1
CDR3 DNA: TGTGCCAGCAGGTATAGCGGGACCGGGGCCAACGTCCTGACTTTC
CDR3 protein: CASRYSGTGANVLTF

clone size: many
D gene: .
J gene: TRBJ1-1
V gene: TRBV4-1
CDR3 DNA: TGCGCCAGCAGCTATTCGGGCACAGCAATTTGGGAAGAAGCTTTCTTT
CDR3 protein: CASSYSGTAIWEEAFF

clone size: many
D gene: .
J gene: TRBJ1-1
V gene: TRBV9
CDR3 DNA: TGTGCCAGCAGCGTAGGTCTTTCAATGAACACTGAAGCTTTCTTT
CDR3 protein: CASSVGLSMNTEAFF

clone size: many
D gene: TRBD1
J gene: TRBJ1-1
V gene: TRBV3-1
CDR3 DNA: TGTGCCATTAGTCCCGGGACAGGCCGAACTGAAGCTTTCTTT
CDR3 protein: CAISPGTGRTEAFF

clone size: few
D gene: .
J gene: TRBJ2-3
V gene: TRBV20-1
CDR3 DNA: TGCACCGTCACCGGGACAGATACGCAGTATTTT
CDR3 protein: CTVTGTDTQYF

clone size: many
D gene: .
J gene: TRBJ1-1
V gene: TRBV12-3/TRBV12-4
CDR3 DNA: TGTGCCAGCACCAGGACTGGGGGCACTGAAGCTTTCTTT
CDR3 protein: CASTRTGGTEAFF